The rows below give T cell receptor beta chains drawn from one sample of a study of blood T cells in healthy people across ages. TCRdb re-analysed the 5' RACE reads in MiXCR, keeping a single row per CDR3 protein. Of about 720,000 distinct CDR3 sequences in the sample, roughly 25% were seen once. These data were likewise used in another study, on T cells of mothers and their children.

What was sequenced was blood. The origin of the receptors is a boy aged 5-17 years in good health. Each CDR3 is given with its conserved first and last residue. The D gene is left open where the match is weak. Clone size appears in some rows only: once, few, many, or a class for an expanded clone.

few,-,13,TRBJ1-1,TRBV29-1,TGCAGCGTTTTTACCAGGGAGGGCACTGAAGCTTTCTTT,CSVFTREGTEAFF
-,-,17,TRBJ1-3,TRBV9,TGTGCCAGCAGCGCCCGCCCGACAGACTACTCTGGAAACACCATATATTTT,CASSARPTDYSGNTIYF
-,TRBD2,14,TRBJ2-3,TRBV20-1,TGCAGTGCTAGAGATCCAGCGGGGGGGACAACGCAGTATTTT,CSARDPAGGTTQYF
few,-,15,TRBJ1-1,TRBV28,TGTGCCAGCAGTTTATGGGGTGAGTTGAACACTGAAGCTTTCTTT,CASSLWGELNTEAFF
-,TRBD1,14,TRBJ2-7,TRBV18,TGTGCCAGCTCACAGGACAGGGGGCAGGACGAGCAGTACTTC,CASSQDRGQDEQYF
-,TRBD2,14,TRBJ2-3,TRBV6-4,TGTGCCAGCAGTGAGCGGGGGGCCACAGATACGCAGTATTTT,CASSERGATDTQYF
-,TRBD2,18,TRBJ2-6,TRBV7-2,TGTGCCAGCAGCTTAGCACTAGCGGGGACCTCTGGGGCCAACGTCCTGACTTTC,CASSLALAGTSGANVLTF
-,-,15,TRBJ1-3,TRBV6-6,TGTGCCAGCAGTTACTCGGGACCCTTGGGAAACACCATATATTTT,CASSYSGPLGNTIYF
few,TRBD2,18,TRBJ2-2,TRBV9,TGTGCCAGCAGCGTAGGAGGTGAGAAGCGGGGCCTCGGCGGGGAGCTGTTTTTT,CASSVGGEKRGLGGELFF
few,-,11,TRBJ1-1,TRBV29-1,TGCAGCGTTGGTGTGACACGTGAAGCTTTCTTT,CSVGVTREAFF
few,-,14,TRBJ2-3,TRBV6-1,TGTGCCAGCAGCGGTAGGAGTGGAGATGCTCCGCAGTATTTT,CASSGRSGDAPQYF
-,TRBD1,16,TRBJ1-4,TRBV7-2,TGTGCCAGCAGCTTATATGGGACAGGGGGCTCTGAAAAACTGTTTTTT,CASSLYGTGGSEKLFF
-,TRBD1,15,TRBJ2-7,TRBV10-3,TGTGCCATCAGTGATGGGGACAGGGGGCGCTACGAGCAGTACTTC,CAISDGDRGRYEQYF
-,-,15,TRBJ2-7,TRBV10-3,TGTGCCATCAGTGACTCCGGGACGGTCACCTACGAGCAGTACTTC,CAISDSGTVTYEQYF
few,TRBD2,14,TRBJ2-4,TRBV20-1,TGCAGTGCTCCTAAGACTAGCGGTAAAAACATTCAGTACTTC,CSAPKTSGKNIQYF
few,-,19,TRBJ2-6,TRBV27,TGTGCCAGCAGTTTACGTTGGCGCCGGGTCGGCTCTGGGGCCAACGTCCTGACTTTC,CASSLRWRRVGSGANVLTF
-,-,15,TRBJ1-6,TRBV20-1,TGCAGTGGCAGAGGGACCGGGGCGAATAATTCACCCCTCCACTTT,CSGRGTGANNSPLHF
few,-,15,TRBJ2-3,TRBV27,TGTGCCAGCAGTTTATCCTCAGGACTAACAGATACGCAGTATTTT,CASSLSSGLTDTQYF
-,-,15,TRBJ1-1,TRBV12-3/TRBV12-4,TGTGCCAGCAGACAAAAGTCAGTGGGGAACACTGAAGCTTTCTTT,CASRQKSVGNTEAFF
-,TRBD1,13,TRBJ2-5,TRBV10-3,TGTGCCATCAGGGGGACAGCGCAAGAGACCCAGTACTTC,CAIRGTAQETQYF
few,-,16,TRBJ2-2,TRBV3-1,TGTGCCAGCAGCCACCGGGACTTTGTGAACACCGGGGAGCTGTTTTTT,CASSHRDFVNTGELFF
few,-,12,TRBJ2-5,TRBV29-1,TGCAGCGGGAGCCGAAGCGGAGAGACCCAGTACTTC,CSGSRSGETQYF
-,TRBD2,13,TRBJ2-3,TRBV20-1,TGCAGTGCTAGCGAGCTAGCGGGAGATACGCAGTATTTT,CSASELAGDTQYF
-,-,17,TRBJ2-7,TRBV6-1,TGTGCCAGCAGTCCCCCTCTCCATAAGCGGCCCTCCTACGAGCAGTACTTC,CASSPPLHKRPSYEQYF
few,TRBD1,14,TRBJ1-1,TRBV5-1,TGCGCCAGCAGCTTGGCAGGGACAGGGTCTGAAGCTTTCTTT,CASSLAGTGSEAFF
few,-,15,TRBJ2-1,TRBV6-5,TGTGCCAGCAAAATTAGCGTAGTGGCGTACAATGAGCAGTTCTTC,CASKISVVAYNEQFF
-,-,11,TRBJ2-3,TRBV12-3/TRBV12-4,TGTGCCAGTGTGAGCACAGATACGCAGTATTTT,CASVSTDTQYF
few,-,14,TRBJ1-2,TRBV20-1,TGCAGTGCTAGAGTTTCACCCTCGTTCTATGGCTACACCTTC,CSARVSPSFYGYTF
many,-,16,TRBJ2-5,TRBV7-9,TGTGCCAGCAGCCCCACGGTGCGGGGCGGTCAAGAGACCCAGTACTTC,CASSPTVRGGQETQYF
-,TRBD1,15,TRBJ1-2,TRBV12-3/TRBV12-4,TGTGCCAGCAGTCCCGGGACAGGGCTAAACTATGGCTACACCTTC,CASSPGTGLNYGYTF
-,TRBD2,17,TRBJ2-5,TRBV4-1,TGCGCCAGCAGCCAAGATGGCGGAGCGGGGGGAGAAGAGACCCAGTACTTC,CASSQDGGAGGEETQYF
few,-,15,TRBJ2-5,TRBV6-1,TGTGCCAGCAGCCGAGCGGGTCTGGAAGGAGAGACCCAGTACTTC,CASSRAGLEGETQYF
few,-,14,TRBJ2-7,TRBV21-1,TGTGCCAGCAGCCCCTGGCCCCGGCTCTACGAGCAGTACTTC,CASSPWPRLYEQYF
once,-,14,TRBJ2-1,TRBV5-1,TGCGCCAGCAGCTTGGAGGGGGGGCCCTATGAGCAGTTCTTC,CASSLEGGPYEQFF